This record covers a single TCR beta chain. No antigen is known for it. The data belong to a study of cytomegalovirus exposure and HLA in healthy donors. The study's findings and limits: Later, an analysis found that TCR clusters from the first cohort tended to co-occur in the roughly 110 validation repertoires. Confirmation was obtained in vitro that a few CMV-associated chains are specific for CMV antigens. Among TCR beta chains, those listed as cytomegalovirus-associated numbered over 150.

Only in-frame clones appear in the TCRdb table, and some are missing; sequencing was by immunoSEQ multiplex PCR. Of about 50,000 clones in the sample, 93% were seen once. Germline V gene lookup returns CDR1 SGHTS and CDR2 YDEGEE. V was trimmed by 6 bases and J by 2 bases, leaving 9 bases between them. The CDR3 runs to 13 residues. The source is a woman aged 18-35 years in good health and CMV-seropositive. The V and J genes are TRBV5-8 and TRBJ1-5; D might be TRBD1 (5 bases). Source material: PBMCs. Written as DNA, the CDR3 is TGTGCCAGCAACAAACAGGGCAATCAGCCCCAGCATTTT. This sequence encodes CASNKQGNQPQHF.